Following are 21 T cell receptor beta chains from one sample sequenced in a study of shared clonotypes between healthy human individuals. Libraries were prepared by immunoSEQ multiplex PCR; TCRdb keeps only in-frame clonotypes and omits some of them. Seen here are some 600,000 clones, 95% to 96% observed once, and the top ten hold less than 0.13%. Naive CD8 isolation took CD45RO-negative cells positively selected for CCR7 and excluded terminally differentiated effector memory CD45RA+ cells. Specimen: naive CD8+ T cells sorted from blood. The receptors were sampled from a woman in her 30s in good health.

This clone turned up a few times. The CDR3 bases are TGTGCCTGGGACAGGGGATCTAGTGAAGCTTTCTTT. This translates into CAWDRGSSEAFF. This rearrangement joins TRBV30 to TRBJ1-1; 8 bases fit TRBD1. This CDR3 is built from 12 residues. The V segment lost 5 bases and the J segment 7 bases; nucleotides outside the gene matches: 6. CDR1 GTSNPN and CDR2 SVGIG come from the germline V gene (reference sequence).

The V and J genes are TRBV27 and TRBJ1-1; possibly TRBD1 for D (5 bases). V lost 4 bases and J lost 7, with 19 bases in between. The CDR3 runs 15 residues. In germline, CDR1 is MNHEY, CDR2 SMNVEV (reference sequence). The CDR3 loop is CASSSPGRGQSEAFF. As DNA, the CDR3 is TGTGCCAGCAGTTCCCCCGGGCGGGGCCAAAGTGAAGCTTTCTTT.

This clone showed up just once. The chain couples TRBV6-1 to TRBJ1-1; possibly TRBD1 for D (6 bases). The CDR3 totals 17 residues. V lost 3 bases and J lost 0, with 17 bases in between. Germline V CDR1 and CDR2: MNHNS, SASEGT. CDR3 bases: TGTGCCAGCAGTGAGCTAAAATCGGGACACATGAACACTGAAGCTTTCTTT. Protein: CASSELKSGHMNTEAFF.

This sequence joins TRBV5-4 and TRBJ1-1; possibly TRBD1 for D (6 bases). The CDR3 extends over 15 amino acids. CDR1 is SGHNT and CDR2 is YYREEE in the germline V gene (reference sequence). Trimming removed 4 bases from V and 5 bases from J, with 18 bases in between. The DNA for the CDR3 is TGTGCCAGCAGCGGGGAACAGGGAAGTGGGACTGAAGCTTTCTTT. This encodes CASSGEQGSGTEAFF.

V gene TRBV21-1 combines with J gene TRBJ2-2; TRBD2 was called by the table and not checked on the DNA. TRBV21-1 represents a pseudogene. The CDR3 is 17 amino acids. The CDR3 nucleotides read TGTGCCAGCTCCTATTCAACGGGAGTCTCTAACACCGGGGAGCTGTTTTTT. This sequence encodes CASSYSTGVSNTGELFF.

The V and J genes are TRBV14 and TRBJ1-4, with D perhaps TRBD1 (5 bases). Per germline, CDR1 SGHDN and CDR2 FVKESK. V was shortened by 0 bases and J by 10 bases, with 18 bases between the two germline ends. The CDR3 spans 16 residues. CDR3 DNA: TGTGCCAGCAGCCAAGATCTTGGGGGAAGTAGTGGAAAACTGTTTTTT. Its translation is CASSQDLGGSSGKLFF.

The rearrangement links TRBV29-1 to TRBJ2-3; 10 bases line up with TRBD2. Germline values: CDR1 SQVTM, CDR2 ANQGSEA. V lost 5 bases, J lost 9 bases, and 11 bases stayed unmatched. This CDR3 comprises 14 residues. Here the CDR3 DNA reads TGCAGCGTTTACGCTAGGACTAGCGGTGAAACGCAGTATTTT. This gives the protein CSVYARTSGETQYF.

On this clone itself: This same CDR3 is encoded by further DNA sequences in the sample. V and J are TRBV19 and TRBJ2-7; no firm D call. This CDR3 has 14 amino acids. V was shortened by 3 bases and J by 0 bases, with 9 bases between the two germline ends. Germline V lookup: CDR1 LNHDA, CDR2 SQIVND (reference sequence). In DNA, the CDR3 is TGTGCCAGTAGTATTTCCGGGTCCTCCTACGAGCAGTACTTC. Its translation: CASSISGSSYEQYF.

The V gene is TRBV28, the J gene TRBJ2-3, with D possibly matching TRBD2 (5 bases). CDR1 MDHEN and CDR2 SYDVKM come from the germline V gene. This CDR3 region has 15 residues. Trimming took 1 base from V and 4 from J, leaving 12 bases between them. The CDR3 here is CASSLYLAWADTQYF. The DNA for the CDR3 is TGTGCCAGCAGTTTATACCTAGCATGGGCAGATACGCAGTATTTT. Full variable domain (missing parts from reference TRBV28 and TRBJ2-3): DVKVTQSSRYLVKRTGEKVFLECVQDMDHENMFWYRQDPGLGLRLIYFSYDVKMKEKGDIPEGYSVSREKKERFSLILESASTNQTSMYLCASSLYLAWADTQYFGPGTRLTVL.

The CDR3 nucleotides read TGTGCCAGCAGCTTAGAACGGTCTAGCTCCTACAATGAGCAGTTCTTC. As protein: CASSLERSSSYNEQFF. V is TRBV7-2 and J is TRBJ2-1; no clear D. Trimming stripped 1 base from V and 0 bases from J, with 10 bases between. Germline V CDR1 and CDR2: SGHTA, FQGNSA. This CDR3 contains 16 residues.

CDR3 loop: CASSHGGTRLNEQFF. CDR3 DNA sequence: TGCGCCAGCAGCCATGGGGGGACTAGGCTCAATGAGCAGTTCTTC. V and J are TRBV4-1 and TRBJ2-1, with 8 bases matching TRBD2. This CDR3 contains 15 residues. The V and J ends lost 3 bases and 6 bases, in that order; junction bases with no gene match: 7. Germline lookup yields CDR1 MGHRA and CDR2 YSYEKL.

The CDR3 protein is CAISPDGLYGYTF. The CDR3 DNA reads TGTGCCATCAGTCCGGACGGACTCTATGGCTACACCTTC. The chain is built from TRBV10-3 and TRBJ1-2; no clear D. The germline gives CDR1 ENHRY, CDR2 SYGVKD. This CDR3 comprises 13 residues. V lost 5 bases, J lost 4 bases, and 11 bases lay in between.

V gene TRBV7-6 combines with J gene TRBJ2-5; a weak D match, TRBD1 (5 bases). Germline lookup yields CDR1 SGHVS and CDR2 FNYEAQ. V was clipped by 6 bases and J by 5 bases, with 10 bases between them. The CDR3 consists of 12 residues. Written as DNA, the CDR3 is TGTGCCAGCAGGACAGAGACGGAGACCCAGTACTTC. Protein sequence: CASRTETETQYF. The full variable domain, with the rest looked up from reference TRBV7-6 and TRBJ2-5, is GAGVSQSPRYKVTKRGQDVALRCDPISGHVSLYWYRQALGQGPEFLTYFNYEAQQDKSGLPNDRFSAERPEGSISTLTIQRTEQRDSAMYRCASRTETETQYFGPGTRLLVL.

The chain joins TRBV6-5 to TRBJ2-2; D gene ambiguous. V lost 2 bases to trimming and J lost 3 bases, with 10 bases between them. The V gene's germline CDR1 is MNHEY and CDR2 SVGAGI. This CDR3 has 15 amino acids. The CDR3 region has the DNA TGTGCCAGCAGTTACGGGGAAGCGCACACCGGGGAGCTGTTTTTT. Amino acid sequence: CASSYGEAHTGELFF.

The V gene is TRBV28, the J gene TRBJ2-2, with D tentatively TRBD2 (6 bases). The germline V gene has CDR1 MDHEN and CDR2 SYDVKM. V was trimmed by 2 bases and J by 2 bases, leaving 6 bases between them. The CDR3 runs 14 residues. The CDR3 is CASSLAGNTGELFF. CDR3 bases: TGTGCCAGCAGTTTAGCGGGAAACACCGGGGAGCTGTTTTTT.

The chain is built from TRBV28 and TRBJ1-2; tentatively, D is TRBD1 (6 bases). This CDR3 region has 14 residues. Trimming left V 5 bases short and J 3 bases short, with 13 bases between. Germline V gene lookup returns CDR1 MDHEN and CDR2 SYDVKM. DNA for the CDR3: TGTGCCAGCAGTCCGCTAGGGGGATACTATGGCTACACCTTC. This gives the protein CASSPLGGYYGYTF.

This clone has just one count. The chain recombines TRBV19 with TRBJ2-1; 7 bases map to TRBD2. J gave up 8 bases and V 3 bases, and 13 bases lay outside the gene matches. Germline V gene lookup returns CDR1 LNHDA and CDR2 SQIVND (reference sequence). CDR3 length: 16 residues. CDR3 sequence: CASSIPGTTGIDEQFF. In DNA, the CDR3 is TGTGCCAGTAGTATTCCGGGGACTACGGGGATCGATGAGCAGTTCTTC.

This chain uses TRBV4-2 with TRBJ2-1, with 7 bases matching TRBD2. Germline V lookup: CDR1 LGHNA, CDR2 YNFKEQ. The J segment lost 5 bases and the V segment lost 1 base, leaving 5 bases of the junction unmatched. This CDR3 is built from 15 residues. CDR3 loop: CASSQALAANNEQFF. The CDR3 nucleotides are TGTGCCAGCAGCCAAGCTCTAGCGGCAAACAATGAGCAGTTCTTC.

The table lists this clone with a count of one. The V and J genes are TRBV7-9 and TRBJ2-1, with TRBD2 matching over 9 bases. This CDR3 has 18 residues. The trim removed 2 bases at V and 2 bases at J, leaving 10 bases unmatched. CDR1 and CDR2 from the germline V gene are SEHNR and FQNEAQ (reference sequence). The CDR3 region has the DNA TGTGCCAGCAGCTTAAACCCTAGCGGGGAGGTCGCCTACAATGAGCAGTTCTTC. Protein product: CASSLNPSGEVAYNEQFF. The full variable domain, rest sourced from reference TRBV7-9 and TRBJ2-1, is DTGVSQNPRHKITKRGQNVTFRCDPISEHNRLYWYRQTLGQGPEFLTYFQNEAQLEKSRLLSDRFSAERPKGSFSTLEIQRTEQGDSAMYLCASSLNPSGEVAYNEQFFGPGTRLTVL.

V usage is TRBV19 and J usage is TRBJ2-1; D remains unclear. Germline CDR1 reads LNHDA; CDR2 reads SQIVND (reference sequence). The CDR3 consists of 15 residues. V was clipped by 5 bases and J by 0 bases, with 11 bases between them. The CDR3 loop reads CASSFGRPSYNEQFF. In DNA, the CDR3 is TGTGCCAGTAGTTTCGGCAGGCCCTCCTACAATGAGCAGTTCTTC. Combining the CDR3 with reference TRBV19 and TRBJ2-1 gives the whole variable domain DGGITQSPKYLFRKEGQNVTLSCEQNLNHDAMYWYRQDPGQGLRLIYYSQIVNDFQKGDIAEGYSVSREKKESFPLTVTSAQKNPTAFYLCASSFGRPSYNEQFFGPGTRLTVL.

Concerning this clone itself: Additional DNA sequences in this sample encode the identical CDR3. This chain connects TRBV27 to TRBJ2-1; perhaps TRBD2 as D (6 bases). The germline V gene has CDR1 MNHEY and CDR2 SMNVEV (reference sequence). There are 13 residues in the CDR3. Trimming took 3 bases from V and 4 from J, leaving 7 bases between them. CDR3 nucleotide sequence: TGTGCCAGCAGTTTTAGCGGATACAATGAGCAGTTCTTC. Translating it yields CASSFSGYNEQFF.